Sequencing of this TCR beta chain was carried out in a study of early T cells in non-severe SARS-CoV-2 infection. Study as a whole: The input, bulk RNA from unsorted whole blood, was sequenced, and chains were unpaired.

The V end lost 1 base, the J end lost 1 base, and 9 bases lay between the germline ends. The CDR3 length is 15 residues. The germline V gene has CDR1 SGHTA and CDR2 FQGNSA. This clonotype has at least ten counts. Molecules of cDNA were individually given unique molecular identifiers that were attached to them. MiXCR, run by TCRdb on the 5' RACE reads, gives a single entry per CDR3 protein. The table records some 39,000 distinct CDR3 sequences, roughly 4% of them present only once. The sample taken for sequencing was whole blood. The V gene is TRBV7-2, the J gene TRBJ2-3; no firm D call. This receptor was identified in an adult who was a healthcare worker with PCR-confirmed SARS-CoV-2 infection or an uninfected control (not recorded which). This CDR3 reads CASSLGRQGTDTQYF. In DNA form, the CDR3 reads TGTGCCAGCAGCTTAGGGCGCCAGGGCACAGATACGCAGTATTTT. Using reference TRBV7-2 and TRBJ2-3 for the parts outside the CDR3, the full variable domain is GAGVSQSPSNKVTEKGKDVELRCDPISGHTALYWYRQSLGQGLEFLIYFQGNSAPDKSGLPSDRFSAERTGGSVSTLTIQRTQQEDSAVYLCASSLGRQGTDTQYFGPGTRLTVL.